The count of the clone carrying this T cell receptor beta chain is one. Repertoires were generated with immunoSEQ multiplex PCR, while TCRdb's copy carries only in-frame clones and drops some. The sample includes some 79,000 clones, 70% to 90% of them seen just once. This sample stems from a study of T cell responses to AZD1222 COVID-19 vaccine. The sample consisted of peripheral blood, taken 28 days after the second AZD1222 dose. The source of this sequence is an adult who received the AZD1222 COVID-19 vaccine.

The CDR3 is CASSDPARYGYTF. CDR3 DNA sequence: TGTGCCAGCAGTGATCCTGCTAGGTATGGCTACACCTTC. The chain is built from TRBV6-1 and TRBJ1-2, with D uncertain. The V gene lost 3 bases and the J gene lost 5 bases, with 10 bases spanning the gap. CDR3 size: 13 residues. Germline CDR1 reads MNHNS; CDR2 reads SASEGT.